Shown below are 5 T cell receptor beta chains from a single sample sequenced in a study of cytomegalovirus exposure and HLA in healthy donors. PCR was performed using 60 Vbeta and 13 Jbeta primers. Repertoires were generated with immunoSEQ multiplex PCR, while TCRdb's copy carries only in-frame clones and drops some. The profile covers about 160,000 clones, with about 81% appearing a single time and about 1.9% taken by the ten largest. Material for sequencing was PBMCs. These receptors all stem from a woman under 30 in good health and CMV-seronegative.

This chain uses TRBV5-1 with TRBJ2-1; D is possibly TRBD2 (5 bases). V was pared by 3 bases and J by 0 bases, with 13 bases between. The CDR3 sequence is 16 residues long. From germline, CDR1 is SGHRS and CDR2 YFSETQ. The CDR3 coding sequence is TGCGCCAGCAGCTCAGGACTGGCGAGCTCCTACAATGAGCAGTTCTTC. This sequence encodes CASSSGLASSYNEQFF. Full variable domain (remainder filled in from reference TRBV5-1 and TRBJ2-1): KAGVTQTPRYLIKTRGQQVTLSCSPISGHRSVSWYQQTPGQGLQFLFEYFSETQRNKGNFPGRFSGRQFSNSRSEMNVSTLELGDSALYLCASSSGLASSYNEQFFGPGTRLTVL.

This clone was detected once. J is TRBJ2-1 and V is TRBV6-1, with 9 nucleotides matching TRBD2. The germline CDR1 and CDR2 sequences are MNHNS and SASEGT. The ends lost 6 bases at V and 1 base at J; junction bases unmatched: 4. The CDR3 spans 15 residues. The CDR3 coding sequence is TGTGCCAGCAGGACGAGCGGGGGGTCCTACAATGAGCAGTTCTTC. This gives the protein CASRTSGGSYNEQFF.

The chain carries TRBV9 and TRBJ1-4; TRBD1 matches 10 bases. The J segment lost 8 bases and the V segment lost 4 bases, leaving 14 bases of the junction unmatched. The CDR3 length is 17 residues. The germline V gene has CDR1 SGDLS and CDR2 YYNGEE. The CDR3 nucleotides are TGTGCCAGCAGCCACGGGACAGGGGCCTTACCCAAGGAAAAACTGTTTTTT. This codes for CASSHGTGALPKEKLFF.

This sequence joins TRBV2 and TRBJ1-4; D gene uncertain. The germline V gene has CDR1 SNHLY and CDR2 FYNNEI. The CDR3 sequence is 15 residues long. The V end was cut by 5 bases, the J end by 3 bases, with 13 bases between. The CDR3 DNA follows: TGTGCCAGCAGTTTAACGGGTTTGCCTAATGAAAAACTGTTTTTT. This encodes CASSLTGLPNEKLFF.

This chain uses TRBV19 with TRBJ1-4; D is ambiguous. The germline V gene has CDR1 LNHDA and CDR2 SQIVND (reference sequence). Trimming shortened V by 9 bases and J by 8 bases, and 13 bases separated the two germline ends. This CDR3 has 12 residues. CDR3 coding DNA: TGTGCCAGCGGTAGTAGAGCAGAAAAACTGTTTTTT. Its translation is CASGSRAEKLFF.